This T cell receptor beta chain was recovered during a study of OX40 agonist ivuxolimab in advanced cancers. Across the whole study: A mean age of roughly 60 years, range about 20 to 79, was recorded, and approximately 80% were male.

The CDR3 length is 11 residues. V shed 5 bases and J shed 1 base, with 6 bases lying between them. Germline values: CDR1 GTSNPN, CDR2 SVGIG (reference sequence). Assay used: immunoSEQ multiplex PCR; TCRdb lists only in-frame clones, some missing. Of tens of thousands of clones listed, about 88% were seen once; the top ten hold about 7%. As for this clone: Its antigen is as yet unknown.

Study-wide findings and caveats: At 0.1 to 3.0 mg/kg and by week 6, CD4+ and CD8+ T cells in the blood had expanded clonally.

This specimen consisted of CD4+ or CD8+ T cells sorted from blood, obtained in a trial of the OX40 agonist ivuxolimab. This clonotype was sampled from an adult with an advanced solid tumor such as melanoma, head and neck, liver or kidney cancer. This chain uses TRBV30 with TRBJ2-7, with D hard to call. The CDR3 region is CAWAASYEQYF. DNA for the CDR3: TGTGCCTGGGCCGCGTCCTACGAGCAGTACTTC.